This T cell receptor (beta chain) was sequenced in a study of T cell responses to AZD1222 COVID-19 vaccine. J gave up 8 bases and V 6 bases, and 1 base lay outside the gene matches. Germline loops: CDR1 SQVTM, CDR2 ANQGSEA. The CDR3 consists of 10 residues. The study, taken as a whole, reports: The CD4 TCRs associated with vaccination extended across spike and predominated at 160-218 and 743-854.

About this clone: The target antigen is unknown.

The data were produced by immunoSEQ multiplex PCR, yet TCRdb's version contains in-frame clones alone and is incomplete. The sample holds more than 70,000 clones; roughly 87% are singletons and the top ten take approximately 1.2%. Source: peripheral blood, taken 28 days after the second AZD1222 dose. The rearrangement links TRBV29-1 to TRBJ2-1, with 7 bases aligning to TRBD2. This sequence originates from an adult who received the AZD1222 COVID-19 vaccine. The CDR3: CSVGRDEQFF. CDR3 coding DNA: TGCAGCGTGGGGAGGGATGAGCAGTTCTTC.